These 18 T cell receptor beta chains came from one sample sequenced in a study of cytomegalovirus exposure and HLA in healthy donors. Vbeta (60) and Jbeta (13) primers were used in the PCR. Sequencing was performed with immunoSEQ multiplex PCR; in TCRdb, only in-frame clones are kept and a portion is missing. The repertoire holds over 100,000 clones, approximately 80% seen once, with 9% to 15% in the top ten. The sample consisted of PBMCs. These receptors all come from a woman aged 40 to 50 in good health and CMV-seropositive.

This chain connects TRBV9 to TRBJ2-2; 7 bases are shared with TRBD2. V trimming: 0 bases; J trimming: 6 bases; junction bases outside the gene matches: 5. The CDR3 extends over 15 amino acids. CDR1 SGDLS and CDR2 YYNGEE come from the germline V gene. Written as DNA, the CDR3 is TGTGCCAGCAGCGTAGGGACTAGTCCATCCGGGGAGCTGTTTTTT. It codes for CASSVGTSPSGELFF.

The gene calls are TRBV2 and TRBJ2-7; 9 positions agree with TRBD2. This CDR3 comprises 15 residues. V was clipped by 4 bases and J by 4 bases; unmatched bases: 8. Germline assignment: CDR1 SNHLY and CDR2 FYNNEI. The CDR3 loop is CASSVSAGGRYEQYF. The CDR3 bases are TGTGCCAGCAGTGTCTCAGCGGGAGGCAGGTACGAGCAGTACTTC.

Note on this clone: The same CDR3 is also encoded by other DNA sequences in this sample. The chain employs TRBV30 and TRBJ2-7; 7 nucleotides align to TRBD1. The trim removed 2 bases at V and 2 bases at J, leaving 0 bases unmatched. This CDR3 is 12 amino acids long. CDR1 is GTSNPN and CDR2 is SVGIG in the germline V gene (reference sequence). CDR3 bases: TGTGCCTGGAGTAGGGGGCCCTACGAGCAGTACTTC. Translated, it gives CAWSRGPYEQYF.

The chain combines TRBV4-1 with TRBJ1-2, with 8 bases matching TRBD1. The ends lost 3 bases at V and 0 bases at J; junction bases unmatched: 6. CDR1 is MGHRA and CDR2 is YSYEKL in the germline V gene. This CDR3 has 16 amino acids. In DNA form, the CDR3 reads TGCGCCAGCAGCCACCGAACAGGGGGAACTAACTATGGCTACACCTTC. Translation: CASSHRTGGTNYGYTF.

Here the CDR3 reads CATSRESRRRGHHGYTF. The DNA of the CDR3 is TGTGCCACCAGCAGAGAGAGTCGGCGCAGGGGGCACCATGGCTACACCTTC. The chain joins TRBV15 to TRBJ1-2; 8 bases fit TRBD1. V lost 0 bases, J lost 6 bases, and 12 bases stayed unmatched. Germline CDR1 reads LNHNV; CDR2 reads YYDKDF (reference sequence). The CDR3 consists of 17 residues.

This chain joins TRBV7-9 and TRBJ2-1, with TRBD1 matching 8 bases. V was clipped by 5 bases and J by 8 bases; unmatched bases: 2. CDR3 size: 12 residues. Germline-derived CDR1 and CDR2 are SEHNR and FQNEAQ (reference sequence). CDR3 region: CASSLTGDEQFF. The CDR3 DNA follows: TGTGCCAGCAGCCTGACAGGGGATGAGCAGTTCTTC. Based on the CDR3 plus reference TRBV7-9 and TRBJ2-1, the full variable domain is DTGVSQNPRHKITKRGQNVTFRCDPISEHNRLYWYRQTLGQGPEFLTYFQNEAQLEKSRLLSDRFSAERPKGSFSTLEIQRTEQGDSAMYLCASSLTGDEQFFGPGTRLTVL.

V is TRBV5-5 and J is TRBJ2-5; 16 nucleotides line up with TRBD2. V was clipped by 4 bases and J by 2 bases; unmatched bases: 8. Germline values: CDR1 SGHKS, CDR2 YYEKEE (reference sequence). The CDR3 loop spans 18 amino acids. The CDR3 DNA is TGTGCCAGCAGCCCGGGACTAGCGGGGGGGAGCGATCAAGAGACCCAGTACTTC. Amino acids: CASSPGLAGGSDQETQYF.

The CDR3 protein is CASSSTRAPNEKLFF. DNA of the CDR3: TGTGCCAGCAGCTCTACCAGGGCACCTAATGAAAAACTGTTTTTT. The gene calls are TRBV13 and TRBJ1-4; weak D call: TRBD1 (5 bases). CDR1 and CDR2 from the germline V gene are PRHDT and FYEKMQ (reference sequence). V was clipped by 4 bases and J by 3 bases, with 12 bases between them. This CDR3 has 15 amino acids.

The chain recombines TRBV7-2 with TRBJ2-1, with TRBD2 matching over 10 bases. CDR3 size: 17 residues. Germline CDR1 and CDR2: SGHTA and FQGNSA. J lost 0 bases, V lost 0 bases, and 2 bases had no gene match. The CDR3 protein is CASSLASGGLSYNEQFF. The CDR3 region has the DNA TGTGCCAGCAGCTTAGCTAGCGGGGGGCTCTCCTACAATGAGCAGTTCTTC. The whole variable domain, remainder taken from reference TRBV7-2 and TRBJ2-1, is GAGVSQSPSNKVTEKGKDVELRCDPISGHTALYWYRQSLGQGLEFLIYFQGNSAPDKSGLPSDRFSAERTGGSVSTLTIQRTQQEDSAVYLCASSLASGGLSYNEQFFGPGTRLTVL.

The V call is TRBV5-1, the J call TRBJ2-1; 10 positions match TRBD2. The CDR3 has 15 residues. The trim removed 4 bases at V and 6 bases at J, leaving 7 bases unmatched. Germline CDR1 reads SGHRS; CDR2 reads YFSETQ. The CDR3 protein is CASSQTSGLPNEQFF. The CDR3 region has the DNA TGCGCCAGCAGCCAGACTAGCGGGCTTCCCAATGAGCAGTTCTTC.

The chain joins TRBV7-2 to TRBJ2-1; no definite D call. The CDR3 runs 14 residues. Germline assignment: CDR1 SGHTA and CDR2 FQGNSA. V lost 5 bases, J lost 5 bases, and 13 bases lay in between. The CDR3 nucleotides are TGTGCCAGCAGCCTCCCCCGGGTGGACAATGAGCAGTTCTTC. Translated: CASSLPRVDNEQFF.

This chain uses TRBV2 with TRBJ2-2; weak D call: TRBD1 (6 bases). CDR1 and CDR2 (germline): SNHLY, FYNNEI. The CDR3 consists of 15 residues. V lost 5 bases, J lost 5 bases, and 15 bases lay in between. The CDR3 nucleotides read TGTGCCAGCAGTCTACAGGGCCTTACTACCGGGGAGCTGTTTTTT. It translates to CASSLQGLTTGELFF.

V is TRBV4-1 and J is TRBJ1-1; 10 positions match TRBD1. The germline CDR1 and CDR2 sequences are MGHRA and YSYEKL. V shed 4 bases and J 0 bases; nucleotides not matched to a gene: 11. CDR3 length: 18 amino acids. CDR3 in amino acids: CASSPLGTGVLMNTEAFF. CDR3 coding DNA: TGCGCCAGCAGCCCCTTGGGGACAGGGGTTTTGATGAACACTGAAGCTTTCTTT.

The chain has TRBV7-3 and TRBJ2-3; 8 bases fit TRBD2. J lost 5 bases, V lost 4 bases, and 8 bases had no gene match. The CDR3 runs to 15 residues. Germline V CDR1 and CDR2: SGHTA, FQGTGA. CDR3 loop: CASSSSGTSGDTQYF. CDR3 coding DNA: TGTGCCAGCAGCTCGTCCGGGACTAGTGGAGATACGCAGTATTTT.

The J gene is TRBJ1-5, the V gene TRBV6-1, with a tentative D call TRBD1 (6 bases). V was trimmed by 2 bases and J by 6 bases, leaving 14 bases between them. The CDR3 runs 15 residues. Germline assignment: CDR1 MNHNS and CDR2 SASEGT. The CDR3, as DNA: TGTGCCAGCAGTGAATTTACAGGGTTCGGTCAGCCCCAGCATTTT. It encodes CASSEFTGFGQPQHF.

The chain couples TRBV10-2 to TRBJ1-5; D possibly corresponds to TRBD1 (5 bases). The CDR3 consists of 14 residues. The V gene's germline CDR1 is WSHSY and CDR2 SAAADI. With 3 bases removed from V and 3 bases from J, the gap between germline ends came to 9 bases. The CDR3 loop reads CASSEGAVNQPQHF. DNA for the CDR3: TGCGCCAGCAGTGAAGGGGCAGTCAATCAGCCCCAGCATTTT.

This clone was found a few times. The CDR3 DNA follows: TGTGCCAGCAGCTTTAATCCCCGGCAGGGCCGTAGTAATGAAAAACTGTTTTTT. It specifies CASSFNPRQGRSNEKLFF. This chain uses TRBV7-9 with TRBJ1-4, with D possibly TRBD1 on 5 matching bases. The CDR3 contains 18 residues. V was trimmed by 3 bases and J by 4 bases, leaving 21 bases between them. Germline V CDR1 and CDR2: SEHNR, FQNEAQ (reference sequence).

This clone showed up just once. The chain employs TRBV5-4 and TRBJ2-2, with D perhaps TRBD2 (6 bases). Trimming stripped 3 bases from V and 4 bases from J, with 16 bases between. The CDR3 is made up of 16 amino acids. Germline V gene data show CDR1 as SGHNT and CDR2 as YYREEE (reference sequence). The CDR3 protein is CASSSRGAGSTGELFF. CDR3 sequence (DNA): TGTGCCAGCAGCTCCCGAGGCGCGGGGTCCACCGGGGAGCTGTTTTTT.